Below are 6 T cell receptor beta chains sequenced from a single sample in a study of T cells in Graves' hyperthyroidism and ophthalmopathy. RNA transcripts were the template for amplifying TCR beta CDR3 regions. When the TCR CDR3 underwent first-round RT-PCR, the HTBI primer set was used. Using its own MiXCR run on the multiplex PCR reads, TCRdb lists one record per CDR3 protein. The sample shows about 600,000 distinct CDR3 sequences, approximately 14% of them seen only once. Sequencing was done on a sample of blood. Receptors were obtained from a woman in her fifties or sixties with Graves' ophthalmopathy.

This clonotype has a handful of counts. The gene calls are TRBV19 and TRBJ1-2; TRBD1 matches at 11 bases. Trimming took 5 bases from V and 7 from J; bases not matched to a gene: 9. The CDR3 is 15 amino acids. Germline lookup yields CDR1 LNHDA and CDR2 SQIVND (reference sequence). The CDR3 spells CASSAPDRGQSGYTF. CDR3 sequence (DNA): TGTGCCAGTAGTGCCCCGGACAGGGGGCAAAGTGGCTACACCTTC.

This clonotype appeared a few times. V usage is TRBV4-2 and J usage is TRBJ2-3; 7 bases map to TRBD1. Trimming took 0 bases from V and 1 from J; bases not matched to a gene: 4. The CDR3 extends over 16 amino acids. Germline V gene sequence: CDR1 LGHNA, CDR2 YNFKEQ. The DNA of the CDR3 is TGTGCCAGCAGCCAAGATCCCGGACAGGGCACAGATACGCAGTATTTT. The encoded protein is CASSQDPGQGTDTQYF.

CDR3 coding DNA: TGTGCCAGCAGTTACGAAACGTCTAATGAAAAACTGTTTTTT. Residues: CASSYETSNEKLFF. The chain links TRBV6-2 or TRBV6-3 to TRBJ1-4; D is ambiguous. With 2 bases removed from V and 3 bases from J, the gap between germline ends came to 7 bases. This CDR3 spans 14 amino acids. Per the germline V gene, CDR1 is MNHEY and CDR2 is SVGEGT.

This clonotype was recorded many times. The V and J genes are TRBV5-1 and TRBJ1-2; D remains ambiguous. The CDR3 is made up of 14 amino acids. Trimming left V 1 base short and J 4 bases short, with 11 bases between. Germline CDR1 is SGHRS and CDR2 is YFSETQ. The CDR3 DNA follows: TGCGCCAGCAGCTTGAGCCAGACCAGCTATGGCTACACCTTC. Residues: CASSLSQTSYGYTF.

The chain employs TRBV28 and TRBJ1-1; D gene uncertain. This CDR3 comprises 12 residues. CDR1 MDHEN and CDR2 SYDVKM come from the germline V gene. Trimming stripped 3 bases from V and 11 bases from J, with 13 bases between. This CDR3 reads CASSFATIGAFF. The CDR3 nucleotides are TGTGCCAGCAGTTTTGCTACAATTGGCGCTTTCTTT.

With respect to this clonotype: Sequence at one end of the junction differs from germline and may be a read error. The CDR3 nucleotides read TGTGCCAGCAGTTTGGGACTAGCCCGCATGCAACACTTC. Translated, it gives CASSLGLARMQHF. The rearrangement joins TRBV27 to TRBJ2-5; 9 bases map to TRBD2. Germline CDR1 and CDR2: MNHEY and SMNVEV (reference sequence). CDR3 size: 13 residues.